This TCR beta chain emerged from a study of cytomegalovirus exposure and HLA in healthy donors. Looking at the study overall: Later, an analysis reported that the 110 or so validation repertoires had used the same platform as the roughly 700 first-cohort repertoires.

Per germline, CDR1 SQVTM and CDR2 ANQGSEA. The length of the CDR3 is 12 residues. The V end was cut by 3 bases, the J end by 6 bases, with 10 bases between. Study results and caveats: Researchers counted about 150 TCR beta chains as cytomegalovirus-associated.

Clones were sequenced by immunoSEQ multiplex PCR, and TCRdb holds only the in-frame ones, with some missing. This table holds under 200,000 clones, under 90% found once. Turning to this clone: Its antigen remains unidentified.

The chain combines TRBV29-1 with TRBJ2-3; D possibly corresponds to TRBD1 (6 bases). Sequencing was done on a sample of PBMCs. The source of this sequence is a woman between 18 and 29 years old in good health and CMV-seropositive. Here the CDR3 reads CSVEGAFDTQYF. CDR3 coding DNA: TGCAGCGTTGAGGGGGCGTTTGATACGCAGTATTTT.